These T cell receptor beta chains were read from a single sample in a study of metastatic and nonmetastatic thyroid tumors. TCRdb re-called the PCR reads with MiXCR. In the table there are some 15,000 clones, approximately 3.8% of which are singletons. The specimen sequenced was tumor tissue. All receptors come from a female donor with papillary thyroid cancer or a benign thyroid nodule (not recorded which). Some clones in this sample may be carry-over from other donors' samples. The CDR3 runs from the conserved cysteine through the conserved F or W. A D gene is named only where the DNA matches it firmly. Clone size is stated in some rows and not others, as once, few, many or a class when expanded.

size | J | D | V | CDR3 | DNA
NA | TRBJ1-2 | TRBD1 | TRBV20-1 | CSARGFRGGDLGYTF | TGCAGTGCTAGGGGTTTTCGAGGGGGCGACTTAGGCTACACCTTC
NA | TRBJ1-1 | TRBD1 | TRBV4-3 | CASSQGAAVFF | TGCGCCAGTTCCCAGGGGGCCGCAGTTTTCTTT
NA | TRBJ2-2 | NA | TRBV6-4 | CASSDSTSTGELFF | TGTGCCAGCAGTGACTCGACTAGCACCGGGGAGCTGTTTTTT
large | TRBJ2-7 | TRBD2 | TRBV28 | CASSSSGTIEQYF | TGTGCCAGCAGTTCTAGCGGTACTATCGAGCAGTACTTC
NA | TRBJ2-3 | NA | TRBV29-1 | CSAEGFGEDTQYF | TGCAGCGCCGAGGGGTTCGGGGAAGATACGCAGTATTTT
few | TRBJ2-2 | TRBD2 | TRBV7-9 | CASSLQRGGGLSTGELFF | TGTGCCAGCAGCTTACAGCGGGGGGGCGGATTGTCGACCGGGGAGCTGTTTTTT
NA | TRBJ2-1 | NA | TRBV25-1 | CASSDMSGTGLKAYNDQFF | TGTGCCAGCAGTGATATGAGCGGGACAGGACTCAAAGCCTACAATGATCAGTTCTTC
few | TRBJ2-2 | TRBD1 | TRBV27 | CASSRGQNPNTGELFF | TGTGCCAGCAGCCGGGGACAGAATCCGAACACCGGGGAGCTGTTTTTT
NA | TRBJ1-2 | NA | TRBV2 | CASSATLDYGYTF | TGTGCCAGCAGTGCTACCTTGGACTATGGCTACACCTTC
few | TRBJ2-1 | NA | TRBV20-1 | CSVLSPRKSVNEQFF | TGCAGTGTACTTTCCCCCCGAAAGTCGGTTAATGAGCAGTTCTTC
few | TRBJ2-7 | TRBD2 | TRBV11-2 | CASSLDQAGMYF | TGTGCCAGCAGCTTAGATCAAGCGGGGATGTACTTC
medium-sized | TRBJ1-2 | NA | TRBV14 | CASSQVANYGYTF | TGTGCCAGCAGCCAAGTTGCGAACTATGGCTACACCTTC
few | TRBJ1-3 | TRBD1 | TRBV12-3/TRBV12-4 | CASRDRASGNTIYF | TGTGCCAGTCGGGACAGGGCCTCTGGAAACACCATATATTTT
medium-sized | TRBJ2-1 | NA | TRBV11-2 | CASSDTGTGVWNEQFF | TGTGCCAGCAGCGACACCGGGACCGGTGTATGGAATGAGCAGTTCTTC
few | TRBJ1-1 | NA | TRBV27 | CASSCKGPLETEAFF | TGTGCCAGCAGTTGTAAGGGACCCCTAGAAACTGAAGCTTTCTTT
few | TRBJ2-2 | NA | TRBV20-1 | CSARQGGNTGELFF | TGCAGTGCTAGACAAGGGGGAAACACCGGGGAGCTGTTTTTT
few | TRBJ1-2 | NA | TRBV20-1 | CSASDSPYGYTF | TGCAGTGCAAGCGACAGCCCCTATGGCTACACCTTC
NA | TRBJ1-5 | NA | TRBV15 | CATSRTRDGNQPQHF | TGTGCCACCAGCAGGACCCGGGACGGTAATCAGCCCCAGCATTTT
few | TRBJ2-2 | TRBD1 | TRBV20-1 | CSARGTGDTGELFF | TGCAGTGCTAGAGGTACAGGGGACACCGGGGAGCTGTTTTTT
NA | TRBJ2-7 | NA | TRBV30 | CAWSVLQGREQYF | TGTGCCTGGAGTGTACTACAGGGAAGGGAGCAGTACTTC
NA | TRBJ1-2 | TRBD1 | TRBV11-3 | CASSKGQGYGYTF | TGTGCCAGCAGCAAGGGACAGGGATATGGCTACACCTTC
NA | TRBJ1-6 | NA | TRBV6-5 | CASSYPAMDNFYNSPLHF | TGTGCCAGCAGTTACCCCGCCATGGACAATTTTTATAATTCACCCCTCCACTTT
many | TRBJ2-1 | TRBD2 | TRBV6-1 | CASSWTSGSNEQFF | TGTGCCAGCAGTTGGACTAGCGGGAGCAATGAGCAGTTCTTC
NA | TRBJ1-4 | NA | TRBV27 | CASSLSYGSEKLFF | TGTGCCAGCAGTTTATCTTACGGGAGTGAAAAACTGTTTTTT
NA | TRBJ1-1 | TRBD1 | TRBV20-1 | CSAAQKQGTAEAFF | TGCAGTGCTGCTCAAAAACAGGGGACCGCTGAAGCTTTCTTT
NA | TRBJ2-2 | TRBD2 | TRBV6-2/TRBV6-3 | CASSYSAGGPWDGELFF | TGTGCCAGCAGTTACTCAGCGGGAGGGCCGTGGGACGGGGAGCTGTTTTTT
few | TRBJ1-2 | NA | TRBV19 | CASSIWGSGYTF | TGTGCCAGTAGTATCTGGGGGAGCGGCTACACCTTC
NA | TRBJ2-1 | NA | TRBV3-1 | CASSRTTGEQFF | TGTGCCAGCAGCCGGACCACGGGTGAGCAGTTCTTC
NA | TRBJ1-3 | NA | TRBV5-1 | CASSLAGGSSGNTIYF | TGCGCCAGCAGCTTGGCCGGAGGTTCTTCTGGAAACACCATATATTTT
many | TRBJ2-2 | TRBD1 | TRBV5-1 | CASAPGQGHTGELFF | TGCGCCAGCGCGCCGGGACAGGGGCACACCGGGGAGCTGTTTTTT
NA | TRBJ2-1 | NA | TRBV6-2/TRBV6-3 | CASSSPRGHYNEQFF | TGTGCCAGCAGTTCCCCCAGAGGGCACTACAATGAGCAGTTCTTC
few | TRBJ1-2 | TRBD1 | TRBV12-3/TRBV12-4 | CASTTWTGSIKRYTF | TGTGCCAGCACCACCTGGACAGGGTCGATTAAAAGGTACACCTTC
many | TRBJ1-5 | NA | TRBV6-5 | CASSYSITGNQPQHF | TGTGCCAGCAGTTACTCGATTACAGGGAATCAGCCCCAGCATTTT
NA | TRBJ1-3 | TRBD1 | TRBV18 | CASSPRDSGNTIYF | TGTGCCAGCTCACCTAGGGACAGTGGAAACACCATATATTTT
NA | TRBJ2-3 | TRBD2 | TRBV24-1 | CATSDLERELDTQYF | TGTGCCACCAGTGATCTCGAGCGGGAGTTAGATACGCAGTATTTT
few | TRBJ2-2 | NA | TRBV5-1 | CASSLDPPGELFF | TGCGCCAGCAGCTTGGATCCCCCCGGGGAGCTGTTTTTT
large | TRBJ1-2 | NA | TRBV18 | CASSPPLSEGYTF | TGTGCCAGCTCACCCCCGCTATCGGAGGGCTACACCTTC
medium-sized | TRBJ1-2 | TRBD1 | TRBV20-1 | CSARADRGGGYTF | TGCAGTGCTAGAGCTGACAGGGGCGGAGGCTACACCTTC
NA | TRBJ2-4 | NA | TRBV28 | CASSLYPLAKNIQYF | TGTGCCAGCAGTTTATACCCTCTAGCCAAAAACATTCAGTACTTC
few | TRBJ1-2 | TRBD1 | TRBV29-1 | CSVGQGASYGYTF | TGCAGCGTCGGACAGGGGGCATCCTATGGCTACACCTTC
many | TRBJ2-1 | TRBD2 | TRBV6-1 | CASSGSGSILGSYNEQFF | TGTGCCAGCAGTGGTAGCGGGAGTATCTTAGGGTCCTACAATGAGCAGTTCTTC
few | TRBJ2-5 | TRBD1 | TRBV5-1 | CASRFGQGRETQHF | TGCGCCAGCAGATTTGGACAGGGACGAGAGACCCAGCACTTC
few | TRBJ1-2 | NA | TRBV27 | CASSLDEQPYTF | TGTGCCAGCAGTTTAGATGAGCAGCCTTACACCTTC
NA | TRBJ2-3 | TRBD2 | TRBV6-2/TRBV6-3 | CASSYQSGSADTQYF | TGTGCCAGCAGTTACCAAAGCGGGAGTGCGGATACGCAGTATTTT
NA | TRBJ2-1 | TRBD1 | TRBV24-1 | CATRGTGNYNEQFF | TGTGCCACCAGAGGGACAGGGAATTACAATGAGCAGTTCTTC
NA | TRBJ1-2 | TRBD1 | TRBV19 | CASSATGAYGYTF | TGTGCCAGTAGTGCGACAGGGGCCTATGGCTACACCTTC
NA | TRBJ2-3 | NA | TRBV6-1 | CASRHTDTQYF | TGTGCCAGCAGGCACACAGATACGCAGTATTTT
NA | TRBJ2-1 | NA | TRBV6-1 | CASRRKASSYNEQFF | TGTGCCAGCAGAAGAAAGGCCAGCTCCTACAATGAGCAGTTCTTC
few | TRBJ1-1 | NA | TRBV28 | CASSLGAQLNTEAFF | TGTGCCAGCAGTTTAGGGGCGCAGCTGAACACTGAAGCTTTCTTT
few | TRBJ2-3 | TRBD2 | TRBV12-3/TRBV12-4 | CASRLAGGTDTQYF | TGTGCCAGCAGACTAGCGGGAGGCACAGATACGCAGTATTTT